This is a list of T cell receptor beta chains from one sample in a study of blood T cell repertoires in COVID-19. The repertoire was sequenced with immunoSEQ multiplex PCR; TCRdb's copy has only in-frame clones and lacks some. This sample has over 600,000 clones; around 90% occur once, and the top ten carry roughly 0.25%. Input material: peripheral blood. Source of these receptors: a woman in her late teens or twenties with acute or convalescent COVID-19. Each CDR3 is given with its conserved first and last residue. The D gene is left open where the match is weak. The size field is filled for only some rows; it gives once, few, many or a size class.

>TRBJ1-5|.|TRBV4-2|.
CASSLAESGPQHF
TGTGCCAGCAGCCTGGCCGAATCGGGGCCCCAGCATTTT
>TRBJ1-2|.|TRBV6-5|.
CASRDSNYGYTF
TGTGCCAGCAGGGACAGTAACTATGGCTACACCTTC
>TRBJ2-7|.|TRBV2|TRBD1
CASSGQATNSYEQYF
TGTGCCAGCAGCGGACAGGCAACTAACTCCTACGAGCAGTACTTC
>TRBJ1-2|.|TRBV18|.
CASSPTQGGYTF
TGTGCCAGCTCACCTACCCAGGGGGGCTACACCTTC
>TRBJ1-4|.|TRBV11-2|.
CASSPRGGLSEKLFF
TGTGCCAGCAGCCCTAGGGGAGGACTTTCCGAAAAACTGTTTTTT
>TRBJ1-1|once|TRBV29-1|TRBD1
CSVGPGQSNTEAFF
TGCAGCGTCGGCCCGGGACAGTCGAACACTGAAGCTTTCTTT
>TRBJ1-5|.|TRBV3-1/TRBV3-2|.
CASRGNRAYSNQPQHF
TGTGCCAGCAGAGGGAACAGGGCTTATAGCAATCAGCCCCAGCATTTT
>TRBJ1-1|.|TRBV7-2|.
CASSQARRSTEAFF
TGTGCCAGCAGCCAAGCTCGCCGTAGCACTGAAGCTTTCTTT
>TRBJ2-5|.|TRBV9|.
CASSVLISGETQYF
TGTGCCAGCAGCGTATTGATCTCGGGAGAGACCCAGTACTTC
>TRBJ1-2|.|TRBV6-4|TRBD1
CASRPDGSGQGALGYGYTF
TGTGCCAGCAGACCAGACGGTTCAGGACAGGGGGCTTTAGGCTATGGCTACACCTTC
>TRBJ2-2|.|TRBV2|TRBD1
CASIPTGGQVGELFF
TGTGCCAGCATCCCGACAGGGGGGCAGGTCGGGGAGCTGTTTTTT
>TRBJ1-5|once|TRBV3-1/TRBV3-2|TRBD1
CASSQDLRGGTGRQPQHF
TGTGCCAGCAGCCAAGACTTACGGGGGGGGACAGGGCGTCAGCCCCAGCATTTT
>TRBJ2-7|.|TRBV9|.
CASSVGVDLYEQYF
TGTGCCAGCAGCGTAGGTGTAGATCTCTACGAGCAGTACTTC